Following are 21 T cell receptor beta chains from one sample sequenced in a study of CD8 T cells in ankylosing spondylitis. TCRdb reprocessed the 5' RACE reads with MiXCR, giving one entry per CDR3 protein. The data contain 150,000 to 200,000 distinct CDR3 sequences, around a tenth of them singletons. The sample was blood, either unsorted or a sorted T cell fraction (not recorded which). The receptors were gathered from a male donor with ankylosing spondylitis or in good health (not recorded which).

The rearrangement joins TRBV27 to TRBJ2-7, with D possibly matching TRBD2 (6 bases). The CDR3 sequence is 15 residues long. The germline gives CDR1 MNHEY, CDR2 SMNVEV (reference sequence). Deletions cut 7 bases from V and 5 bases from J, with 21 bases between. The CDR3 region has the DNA TGTGCCAGCACCCGGGAGTCTTGGGCCGGCGACGAGCAGTACTTC. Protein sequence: CASTRESWAGDEQYF.

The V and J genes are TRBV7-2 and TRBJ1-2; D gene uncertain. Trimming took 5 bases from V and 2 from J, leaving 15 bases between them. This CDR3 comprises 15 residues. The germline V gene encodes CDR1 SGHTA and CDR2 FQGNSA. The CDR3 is CASSRLWGRNYGYTF. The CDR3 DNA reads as TGTGCCAGCAGCCGTCTCTGGGGTCGCAACTATGGCTACACCTTC.

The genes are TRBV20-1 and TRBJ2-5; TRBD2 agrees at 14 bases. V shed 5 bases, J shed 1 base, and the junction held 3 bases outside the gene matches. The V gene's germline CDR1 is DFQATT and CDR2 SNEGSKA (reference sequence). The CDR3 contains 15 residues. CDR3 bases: TGCAGTGCTGGGACTAGCGGGAGACCCCAAGAGACCCAGTACTTC. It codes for CSAGTSGRPQETQYF.

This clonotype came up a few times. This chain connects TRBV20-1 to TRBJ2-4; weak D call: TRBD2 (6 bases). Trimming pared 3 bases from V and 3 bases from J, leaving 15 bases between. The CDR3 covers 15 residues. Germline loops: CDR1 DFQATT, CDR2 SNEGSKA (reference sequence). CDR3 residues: CSASEGLLGKNIQYF. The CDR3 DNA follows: TGCAGTGCTAGTGAGGGACTCCTAGGCAAAAACATTCAGTACTTC.

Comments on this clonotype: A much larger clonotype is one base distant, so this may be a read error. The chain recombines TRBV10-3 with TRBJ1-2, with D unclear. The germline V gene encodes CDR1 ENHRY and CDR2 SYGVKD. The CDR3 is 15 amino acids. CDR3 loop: CVISEPAGQHYGYTF. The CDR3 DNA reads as TGTGTCATCAGTGAGCCTGCCGGGCAGCACTATGGCTACACCTTC.

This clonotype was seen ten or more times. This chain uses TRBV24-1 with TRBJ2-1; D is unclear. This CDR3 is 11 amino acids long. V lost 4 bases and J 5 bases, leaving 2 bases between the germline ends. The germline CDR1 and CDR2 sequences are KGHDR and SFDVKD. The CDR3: CATSENNEQFF. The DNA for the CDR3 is TGTGCCACCAGTGAGAACAATGAGCAGTTCTTC.

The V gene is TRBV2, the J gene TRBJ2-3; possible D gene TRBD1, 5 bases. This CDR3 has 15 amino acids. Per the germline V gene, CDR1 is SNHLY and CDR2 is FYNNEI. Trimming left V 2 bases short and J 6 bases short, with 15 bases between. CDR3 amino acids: CASSESLGVDDTQYF. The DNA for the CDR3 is TGTGCCAGCAGTGAAAGCTTAGGGGTGGATGATACGCAGTATTTT.

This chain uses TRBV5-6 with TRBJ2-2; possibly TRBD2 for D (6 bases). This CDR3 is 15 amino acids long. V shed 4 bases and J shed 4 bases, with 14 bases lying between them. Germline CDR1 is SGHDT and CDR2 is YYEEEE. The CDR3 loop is CASSLGRSGTGELFF. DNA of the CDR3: TGTGCCAGCAGCCTTGGGCGTAGCGGCACCGGGGAGCTGTTTTTT.

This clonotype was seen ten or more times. CDR3 residues: CASTTHPGGLGTYSTDTQYF. CDR3 in DNA: TGTGCCAGCACCACCCATCCGGGGGGCCTCGGGACATATAGCACAGATACGCAGTATTTT. This rearrangement joins TRBV21-1 to TRBJ2-3; the table's D gene call, TRBD1, was not cross checked with the DNA. TRBV21-1 constitutes a pseudogene. This CDR3 has 20 residues.

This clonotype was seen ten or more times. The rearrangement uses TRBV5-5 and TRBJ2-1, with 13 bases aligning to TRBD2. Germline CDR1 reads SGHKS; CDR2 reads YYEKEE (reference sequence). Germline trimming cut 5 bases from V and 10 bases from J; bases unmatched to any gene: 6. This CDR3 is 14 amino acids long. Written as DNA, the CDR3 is TGTGCCAGCAGGGGACTAGCGGGAAAGGTGGAGCAGTTCTTC. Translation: CASRGLAGKVEQFF. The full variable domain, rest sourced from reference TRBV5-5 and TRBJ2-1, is DAGVTQSPTHLIKTRGQQVTLRCSPISGHKSVSWYQQVLGQGPQFIFQYYEKEERGRGNFPDRFSARQFPNYSSELNVNALLLGDSALYLCASRGLAGKVEQFFGPGTRLTVL.

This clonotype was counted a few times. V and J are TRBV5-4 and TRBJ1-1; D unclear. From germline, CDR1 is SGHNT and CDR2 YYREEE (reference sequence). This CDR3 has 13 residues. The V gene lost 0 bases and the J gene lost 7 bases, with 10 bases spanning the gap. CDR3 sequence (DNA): TGTGCCAGCAGCTTGGCCGGCATCAGTGAAGCTTTCTTT. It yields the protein CASSLAGISEAFF.

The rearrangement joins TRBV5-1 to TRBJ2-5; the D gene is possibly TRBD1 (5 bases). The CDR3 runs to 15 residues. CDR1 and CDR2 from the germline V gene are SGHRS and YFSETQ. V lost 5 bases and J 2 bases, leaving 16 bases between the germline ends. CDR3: CASSFDSGEQETQYF. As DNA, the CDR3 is TGCGCCAGCAGTTTCGACAGTGGGGAACAAGAGACCCAGTACTTC.

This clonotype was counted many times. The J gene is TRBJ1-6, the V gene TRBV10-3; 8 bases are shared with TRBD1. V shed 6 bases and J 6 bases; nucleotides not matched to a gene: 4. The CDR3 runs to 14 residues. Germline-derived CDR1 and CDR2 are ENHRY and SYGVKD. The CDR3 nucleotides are TGTGCCATCAGACCGGACAGGGTTAATTCACCCCTCCACTTT. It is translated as CAIRPDRVNSPLHF.

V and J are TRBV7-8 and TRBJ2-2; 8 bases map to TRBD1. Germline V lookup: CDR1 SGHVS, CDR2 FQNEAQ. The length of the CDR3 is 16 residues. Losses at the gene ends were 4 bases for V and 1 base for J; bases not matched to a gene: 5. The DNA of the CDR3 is TGTGCCAGCAGCTACCCCGGGACAGGGAACACCGGGGAGCTGTTTTTT. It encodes CASSYPGTGNTGELFF.

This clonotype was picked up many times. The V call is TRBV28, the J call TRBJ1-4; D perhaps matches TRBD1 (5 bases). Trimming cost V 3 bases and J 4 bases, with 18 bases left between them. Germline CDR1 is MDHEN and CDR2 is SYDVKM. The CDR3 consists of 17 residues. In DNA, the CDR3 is TGTGCCAGCAGTTTCGGGCTCATCAGGGCATATAATGAAAAACTGTTTTTT. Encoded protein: CASSFGLIRAYNEKLFF.

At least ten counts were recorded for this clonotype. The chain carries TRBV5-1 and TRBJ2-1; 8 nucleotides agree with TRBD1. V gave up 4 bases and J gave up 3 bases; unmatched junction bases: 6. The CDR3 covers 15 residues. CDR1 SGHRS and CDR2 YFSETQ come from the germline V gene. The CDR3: CASSITGTGYNEQFF. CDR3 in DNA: TGCGCCAGCAGCATTACCGGGACAGGCTACAATGAGCAGTTCTTC.

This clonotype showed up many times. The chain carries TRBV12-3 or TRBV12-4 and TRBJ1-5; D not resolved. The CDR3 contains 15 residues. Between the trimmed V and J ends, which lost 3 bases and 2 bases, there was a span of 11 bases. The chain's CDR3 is CASSFNLGGNQPQHF. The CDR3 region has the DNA TGTGCCAGCAGTTTTAATCTCGGGGGCAATCAGCCCCAGCATTTT.

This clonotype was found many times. This CDR3 reads CASSLSTDTQYF. The CDR3 bases are TGTGCCAGCAGCTTATCCACAGATACGCAGTATTTT. The rearrangement links TRBV7-2 to TRBJ2-3; D unclear. The V gene lost 2 bases and the J gene lost 2 bases, with 2 bases spanning the gap. CDR3 length equals 12 residues. Germline V lookup: CDR1 SGHTA, CDR2 FQGNSA.

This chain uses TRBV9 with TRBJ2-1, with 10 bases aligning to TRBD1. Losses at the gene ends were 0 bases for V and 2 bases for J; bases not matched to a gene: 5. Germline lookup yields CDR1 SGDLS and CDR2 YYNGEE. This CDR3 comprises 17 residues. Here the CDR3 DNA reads TGTGCCAGCAGCGTAGGGGGACAGGGGTTCACCTACAATGAGCAGTTCTTC. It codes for CASSVGGQGFTYNEQFF.

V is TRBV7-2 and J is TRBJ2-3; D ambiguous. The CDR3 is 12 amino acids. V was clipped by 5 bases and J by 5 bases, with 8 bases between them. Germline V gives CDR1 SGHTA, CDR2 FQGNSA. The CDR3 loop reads CASSPMGDTQYF. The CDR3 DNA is TGTGCCAGCAGCCCTATGGGAGATACGCAGTATTTT.

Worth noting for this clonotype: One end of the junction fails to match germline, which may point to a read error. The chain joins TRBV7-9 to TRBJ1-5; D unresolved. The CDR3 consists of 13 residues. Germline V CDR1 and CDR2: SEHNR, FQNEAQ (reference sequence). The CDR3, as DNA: TGTGCCGGCAGCTTGGGATTGCGTCAGCCCCAGCATTTT. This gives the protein CAGSLGLRQPQHF.